This is a list of T cell receptor beta chains from one sample in a study of blood T cell repertoires in COVID-19. The assay was immunoSEQ multiplex PCR, and TCRdb's table has in-frame clones only and misses some. Here the sample spans about 370,000 clones, more than 80% being singletons. What was sequenced was PBMCs or T cells enriched from blood (not recorded which). All receptors come from a man aged 18 to 30 who had recovered from COVID-19. Each CDR3 is given with its conserved first and last residue. The order of the fields is J gene, V gene, clone size, D gene, CDR3 protein. The D gene is left open where the match is weak. The listing skips clone size in some rows; elsewhere it reads once, few, many or a size class.

>TRBJ2-7|TRBV15|NA|NA
CATSRDQGGSDEQYF
>TRBJ1-1|TRBV19|NA|NA
CASSEGQYSRAFF
>TRBJ1-4|TRBV5-4|NA|TRBD1
CASSLRGGEGKLFF
>TRBJ1-3|TRBV4-3|NA|NA
CASSQDSGNTIYF
>TRBJ2-1|TRBV11-2|NA|TRBD2
CASSLSGSYEQFF
>TRBJ2-2|TRBV2|few|NA
CASSPGFRSTGELFF
>TRBJ1-2|TRBV29-1|NA|TRBD1
CSVEAAQDRLTYGYTF
>TRBJ1-2|TRBV7-9|NA|TRBD1
CASSPRDSLNYGYTF
>TRBJ1-6|TRBV25-1|NA|NA
CASRITGLSNSPLHF
>TRBJ2-3|TRBV6-5|NA|NA
CASSDSTSRTDTQYF
>TRBJ2-5|TRBV6-2/TRBV6-3|once|TRBD2
CASSLAGEGTQYF
>TRBJ2-7|TRBV28|NA|NA
CASTHSYEQYF
>TRBJ1-2|TRBV28|NA|NA
CASSNSASQRGYGYTF
>TRBJ1-3|TRBV15|NA|NA
CATSRDRIGGNTIYF
>TRBJ2-2|TRBV7-2|NA|TRBD1
CASSRRQGRTGELFF
>TRBJ1-5|TRBV10-2|NA|NA
CAAGPGDVKPQHF
>TRBJ2-3|TRBV6-5|many|TRBD1
CASSQDRGGPQYF
>TRBJ2-7|TRBV19|NA|TRBD2
CASRSGSGEQYF
>TRBJ1-5|TRBV4-3|NA|NA
CASSQVRGRQPQHF
>TRBJ2-4|TRBV20-1|NA|NA
CSASPERIIAKNIQYF
>TRBJ1-4|TRBV11-2|NA|NA
CASSLDYIGSRGTNEKLFF
>TRBJ2-1|TRBV7-9|once|NA
CASSGPGGYEQFF
>TRBJ2-3|TRBV4-3|NA|TRBD2
CASSQGPSGKIADTQYF
>TRBJ2-7|TRBV24-1|NA|TRBD2
CATSDASGRFEQYF
>TRBJ1-5|TRBV5-1|NA|TRBD1
CASSLGGTGGNQPQHF
>TRBJ1-1|TRBV18|NA|TRBD1
CASSPPGRGLNEAFF
>TRBJ2-5|TRBV7-8|NA|TRBD2
CASSLGWRRSGGLQETQYF
>TRBJ2-7|TRBV6-1|NA|NA
CASSDGWRPYEQYF
>TRBJ1-6|TRBV10-3|NA|TRBD1
CAISERGGQGNSPLHF
>TRBJ1-3|TRBV12-3/TRBV12-4|NA|NA
CASSAIENTIYF
>TRBJ2-7|TRBV7-3|NA|NA
CASSLSGSSGEQYF
>TRBJ1-4|TRBV4-3|NA|TRBD1
CASSHPPPRDRVGEKLFF
>TRBJ1-5|TRBV19|NA|NA
CASSTPPGSNQPQHF
>TRBJ2-1|TRBV5-1|NA|TRBD1
CASSSTGATGYEQFF
>TRBJ1-1|TRBV10-3|once|NA
CAIRGMNTEAFF
>TRBJ1-3|TRBV4-2|NA|NA
CASSPNSGYSGNTIYF
>TRBJ2-7|TRBV18|NA|TRBD1
CASSPTSGGLYEQYF
>TRBJ1-6|TRBV7-6|NA|TRBD1
CASSLVGQTNSPLHF
>TRBJ2-7|TRBV28|NA|NA
CASRNRKSSYEQYF